Listed below are T cell receptor beta chains from one sample, sequenced in a study of OX40 agonist ivuxolimab in advanced cancers. This table comes from immunoSEQ multiplex PCR, and its TCRdb copy is limited to in-frame clones, with some not included. The table lists about 28,000 clones, around 86% of them singletons. The sequenced sample was CD4+ or CD8+ T cells sorted from blood, obtained in a trial of the OX40 agonist ivuxolimab. The receptors here all came from an adult with an advanced solid tumor such as melanoma, head and neck, liver or kidney cancer. The CDR3 runs from the conserved cysteine through the conserved F or W. A D gene is named only where the DNA matches it firmly. Clone size is not always given. Where it is, it says once, few, many or a class for expanded clones.

J gene: TRBJ2-5; V gene: TRBV2; D gene: .; clone size: .; CDR3 DNA: TGTGCCAGCACCCCAGGAGTGAAGGAGACCCAGTACTTC; CDR3 protein: CASTPGVKETQYF
J gene: TRBJ2-5; V gene: TRBV9; D gene: .; clone size: .; CDR3 DNA: TGTGCCAGCAGCGTAGAGGGACGTCCCCAAGAGACCCAGTACTTC; CDR3 protein: CASSVEGRPQETQYF
J gene: TRBJ2-1; V gene: TRBV7-9; D gene: TRBD1; clone size: .; CDR3 DNA: TGTGCCAGCAGCTTTTCAGGGGGAGCCTACAATGAGCAGTTCTTC; CDR3 protein: CASSFSGGAYNEQFF
J gene: TRBJ2-1; V gene: TRBV7-9; D gene: .; clone size: few; CDR3 DNA: TGTGCCAGCAGCTTAGCCCGGGATGAGCAGTTCTTC; CDR3 protein: CASSLARDEQFF
J gene: TRBJ2-7; V gene: TRBV25-1; D gene: TRBD1; clone size: .; CDR3 DNA: TGTGCCAGCAGGGGACAGGGGGGATTCTACGAGCAGTACTTC; CDR3 protein: CASRGQGGFYEQYF
J gene: TRBJ2-5; V gene: TRBV11-2; D gene: .; clone size: .; CDR3 DNA: TGTGCCAGCAGCTTTTCTGGGCTGTACCAAGAGACCCAGTACTTC; CDR3 protein: CASSFSGLYQETQYF
J gene: TRBJ2-7; V gene: TRBV7-9; D gene: .; clone size: .; CDR3 DNA: TGTGCCAGCAGCCCCCCGAACGTCCGGGAGGAGCAGTACTTC; CDR3 protein: CASSPPNVREEQYF
J gene: TRBJ1-1; V gene: TRBV6-5; D gene: .; clone size: .; CDR3 DNA: TGTGCCAGCAGTTACTCGAGCGTGGGGAGTGAAGCTTTCTTT; CDR3 protein: CASSYSSVGSEAFF
J gene: TRBJ2-3; V gene: TRBV4-2; D gene: .; clone size: .; CDR3 DNA: TGTGCCAGCAGCCAGGGGGGACTGACAGATACGCAGTATTTT; CDR3 protein: CASSQGGLTDTQYF
J gene: TRBJ1-1; V gene: TRBV15; D gene: .; clone size: .; CDR3 DNA: TGTGCCACCAGTGGGTGGCAGAACACTGAAGCTTTCTTT; CDR3 protein: CATSGWQNTEAFF
J gene: TRBJ1-5; V gene: TRBV7-8; D gene: .; clone size: .; CDR3 DNA: TGTGCCAGCAGCTTAGAGTGGCGAGGTAGCAATCAGCCCCAGCATTTT; CDR3 protein: CASSLEWRGSNQPQHF
J gene: TRBJ2-7; V gene: TRBV11-2; D gene: .; clone size: .; CDR3 DNA: TGTGCCAGCAGCTTAACCCCGGGACCAGAGCAGTACTTC; CDR3 protein: CASSLTPGPEQYF
J gene: TRBJ2-7; V gene: TRBV27; D gene: .; clone size: .; CDR3 DNA: TGTGCCAGCAGTTTGGGGGCGTTAGGGGACTACGAGCAGTACTTC; CDR3 protein: CASSLGALGDYEQYF
J gene: TRBJ1-2; V gene: TRBV7-6; D gene: .; clone size: .; CDR3 DNA: TGTGCCAGCAGCCCGGTGCAGGGGTCCACAAGCGGCACCTTC; CDR3 protein: CASSPVQGSTSGTF
J gene: TRBJ2-3; V gene: TRBV5-1; D gene: TRBD1; clone size: .; CDR3 DNA: TGCGCCAGCAGTGTCGCATCGGGACAGGGGCAAGATACGCAGTATTTT; CDR3 protein: CASSVASGQGQDTQYF
J gene: TRBJ2-3; V gene: TRBV7-8; D gene: .; clone size: .; CDR3 DNA: TGTGCCAGCAGCTTTGGCGTATCGGATACGCAGTATTTT; CDR3 protein: CASSFGVSDTQYF
J gene: TRBJ2-7; V gene: TRBV4-1; D gene: TRBD2; clone size: .; CDR3 DNA: TGCGCCAGCAGACCGACTAGCAGCCACGAGCAGTACTTC; CDR3 protein: CASRPTSSHEQYF
J gene: TRBJ2-7; V gene: TRBV9; D gene: TRBD1; clone size: .; CDR3 DNA: TGTGCCAGCAGCTCAAATCCGGGACAGGGCCTTTTGGGATACGAGCAGTACTTC; CDR3 protein: CASSSNPGQGLLGYEQYF
J gene: TRBJ2-7; V gene: TRBV7-6; D gene: TRBD2; clone size: .; CDR3 DNA: TGTGCCAGCAGCTTGAGCGGGACCAGGACCGAGCAGTACTTC; CDR3 protein: CASSLSGTRTEQYF
J gene: TRBJ2-7; V gene: TRBV7-9; D gene: .; clone size: .; CDR3 DNA: TGTGCCAGCAGCTTAGGGGATTGGGCAGAGCAGTACTTC; CDR3 protein: CASSLGDWAEQYF
J gene: TRBJ2-2; V gene: TRBV19; D gene: .; clone size: once; CDR3 DNA: TGTGCCAGTAGTATAGCGACAGCGAACACCGGGGAGCTGTTTTTT; CDR3 protein: CASSIATANTGELFF
J gene: TRBJ2-6; V gene: TRBV4-1; D gene: .; clone size: few; CDR3 DNA: TGCGCCAGCAGCCATATCCAGTCTGGGGCCAACGTCCTGACTTTC; CDR3 protein: CASSHIQSGANVLTF
J gene: TRBJ2-2; V gene: TRBV11-3; D gene: .; clone size: .; CDR3 DNA: TGTGCCAGCAGCAACAACATAGAATCGAACACCGGGGAGCTGTTTTTT; CDR3 protein: CASSNNIESNTGELFF
J gene: TRBJ1-2; V gene: TRBV29-1; D gene: .; clone size: .; CDR3 DNA: TGCAGCGCAGACGACAAGGGCAACTATGGCTACACCTTC; CDR3 protein: CSADDKGNYGYTF
J gene: TRBJ2-5; V gene: TRBV19; D gene: .; clone size: .; CDR3 DNA: TGTGCCAGTAGCGAGCACCAAGAGACCCAGTACTTC; CDR3 protein: CASSEHQETQYF
J gene: TRBJ2-7; V gene: TRBV28; D gene: TRBD2; clone size: .; CDR3 DNA: TGTGCCAGCAGTTCCCCGACTAGCGGGACGTACGAGCAGTACTTC; CDR3 protein: CASSSPTSGTYEQYF
J gene: TRBJ2-2; V gene: TRBV15; D gene: TRBD1; clone size: .; CDR3 DNA: TGTGCCACCTCATTGGGACAGGGAGACACCGGGGAGCTGTTTTTT; CDR3 protein: CATSLGQGDTGELFF
J gene: TRBJ1-6; V gene: TRBV7-6; D gene: .; clone size: .; CDR3 DNA: TGTGCCAGCAGCTCCCTTGGAGGGGATTCACCCCTCCACTTT; CDR3 protein: CASSSLGGDSPLHF
J gene: TRBJ2-5; V gene: TRBV30; D gene: .; clone size: .; CDR3 DNA: TGTGCCTGGAGTGTATTGGTGGAAGAGACCCAGTACTTC; CDR3 protein: CAWSVLVEETQYF
J gene: TRBJ2-1; V gene: TRBV4-1; D gene: .; clone size: few; CDR3 DNA: TGCGCCAGCAGCCCCGGACAAGTTAGGGATGAGCAGTTCTTC; CDR3 protein: CASSPGQVRDEQFF
J gene: TRBJ2-7; V gene: TRBV30; D gene: .; clone size: .; CDR3 DNA: TGTGCCTGGAGTGTACACGGAGGGGTCGAGCAGTACTTC; CDR3 protein: CAWSVHGGVEQYF
J gene: TRBJ2-7; V gene: TRBV7-9; D gene: .; clone size: .; CDR3 DNA: TGTGCCAGCAGCTCGTGGGAGACCGGGGGCCGGGAGCAGTACTTC; CDR3 protein: CASSSWETGGREQYF
J gene: TRBJ2-7; V gene: TRBV5-1; D gene: TRBD1; clone size: .; CDR3 DNA: TGCGCCAGCAGCCCCGGGACAGGGCGCTACGAGCAGTACTTC; CDR3 protein: CASSPGTGRYEQYF
J gene: TRBJ1-1; V gene: TRBV11-2; D gene: .; clone size: .; CDR3 DNA: TGTGCCAGCAGCGAGACCGACAGGAGAAAGAACACTGAAGCTTTCTTT; CDR3 protein: CASSETDRRKNTEAFF
J gene: TRBJ2-7; V gene: TRBV6-1; D gene: .; clone size: .; CDR3 DNA: TGTGCCAGCAGTGACATGCCCTTTGAGCAGTACTTC; CDR3 protein: CASSDMPFEQYF
J gene: TRBJ2-7; V gene: TRBV4-1; D gene: TRBD1; clone size: .; CDR3 DNA: TGCGCCAGCAGCCAAGGCCCGGGACAGGGATCCTACGAGCAGTACTTC; CDR3 protein: CASSQGPGQGSYEQYF
J gene: TRBJ1-1; V gene: TRBV11-1; D gene: .; clone size: .; CDR3 DNA: TGTGCCAGCAGCTTTTTCGGGCGGGACCTGAACACTGAAGCTTTCTTT; CDR3 protein: CASSFFGRDLNTEAFF
J gene: TRBJ2-3; V gene: TRBV10-3; D gene: TRBD2; clone size: .; CDR3 DNA: TGTGCCATCAGTCCGGGACTAGCGGGGGACACAGATACGCAGTATTTT; CDR3 protein: CAISPGLAGDTDTQYF
J gene: TRBJ1-5; V gene: TRBV6-6; D gene: TRBD1; clone size: medium-sized; CDR3 DNA: TGTGCCAGCAGTAACCGGGACAGGGAATCTCAGCCCCAGCATTTT; CDR3 protein: CASSNRDRESQPQHF
J gene: TRBJ2-7; V gene: TRBV11-2; D gene: TRBD2; clone size: .; CDR3 DNA: TGTGCCAGCAGCTTAGAGGCGGGGGACTACGAGCAGTACTTC; CDR3 protein: CASSLEAGDYEQYF
J gene: TRBJ2-7; V gene: TRBV6-6; D gene: .; clone size: .; CDR3 DNA: TGTGCCAGCAGCCAAGGGTCCGAGCAGTACTTC; CDR3 protein: CASSQGSEQYF